Sequencing of this T cell receptor beta chain was carried out in a study of T cell repertoires in ileal Crohn's disease. Time point in this sample: neoterminal ileum biopsy at postoperative endoscopy, about 6 months after surgery. On this clone: What it binds is unknown.

Germline V gene lookup returns CDR1 SNHLY and CDR2 FYNNEI. Losses at the gene ends were 6 bases for V and 6 bases for J; bases not matched to a gene: 9. The CDR3 length is 14 residues. The study's findings and limits: Within the first postoperative year, endoscopy came at median roughly seven months.

Profiling relied on immunoSEQ multiplex PCR, and the TCRdb table lists in-frame clones only, not all of them. Among more than 12,000 clones listed, just under 80% were seen once. Sequencing used ileal tissue. The chain links TRBV2 to TRBJ1-1, with 8 bases fitting TRBD1. The origin of this receptor is an adult with Crohn's disease. The CDR3 spells CASRSTGVKAEAFF. For the CDR3, the DNA is TGTGCCAGCAGATCGACAGGGGTCAAGGCTGAAGCTTTCTTT.